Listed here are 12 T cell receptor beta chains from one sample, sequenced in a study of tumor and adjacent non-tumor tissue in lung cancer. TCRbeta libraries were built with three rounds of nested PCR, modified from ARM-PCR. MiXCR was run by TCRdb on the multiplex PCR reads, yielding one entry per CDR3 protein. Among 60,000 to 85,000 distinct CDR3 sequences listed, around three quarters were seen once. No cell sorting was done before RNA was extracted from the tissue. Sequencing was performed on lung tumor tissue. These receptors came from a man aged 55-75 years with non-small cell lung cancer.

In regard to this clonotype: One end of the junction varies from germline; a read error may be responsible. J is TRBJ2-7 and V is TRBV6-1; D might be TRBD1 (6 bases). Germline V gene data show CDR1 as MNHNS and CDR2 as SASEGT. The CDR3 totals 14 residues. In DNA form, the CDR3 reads TGTGCCACCTGTGATCCCGGGACATACTACGAGCAGTATTTC. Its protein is CATCDPGTYYEQYF.

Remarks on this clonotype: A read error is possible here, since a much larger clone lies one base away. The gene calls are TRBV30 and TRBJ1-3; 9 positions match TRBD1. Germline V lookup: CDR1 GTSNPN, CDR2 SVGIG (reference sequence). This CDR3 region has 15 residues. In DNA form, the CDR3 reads TGTGTCTGGAGTCGGGACAGGGCTACCGGAAACACCATATATTTT. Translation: CVWSRDRATGNTIYF.

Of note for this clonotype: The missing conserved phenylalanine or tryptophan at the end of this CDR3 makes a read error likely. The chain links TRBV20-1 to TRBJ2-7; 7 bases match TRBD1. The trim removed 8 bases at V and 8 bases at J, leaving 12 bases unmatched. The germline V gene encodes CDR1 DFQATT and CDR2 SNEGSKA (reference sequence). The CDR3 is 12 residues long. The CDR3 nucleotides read TGCAGTACGAGGGACAGACCCGACAAGCAGTACCTC. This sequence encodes CSTRDRPDKQYL.

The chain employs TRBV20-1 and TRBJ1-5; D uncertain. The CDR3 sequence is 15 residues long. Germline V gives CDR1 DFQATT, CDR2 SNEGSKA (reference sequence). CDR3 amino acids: CTAEIPFRSNQPQHF. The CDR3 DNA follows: TGCACTGCGGAAATTCCCTTCCGCAGCAATCAGCCCCAGCATTTT.

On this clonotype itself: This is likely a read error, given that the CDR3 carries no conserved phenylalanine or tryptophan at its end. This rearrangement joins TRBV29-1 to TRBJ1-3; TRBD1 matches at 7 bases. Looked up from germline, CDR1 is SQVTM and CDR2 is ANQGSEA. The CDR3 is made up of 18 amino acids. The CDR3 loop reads CSRSTGTEGTLAGNSIYL. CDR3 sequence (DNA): TGCAGCAGATCGACCGGGACAGAAGGCACCTTGGCTGGAAACAGCATATATCTT.

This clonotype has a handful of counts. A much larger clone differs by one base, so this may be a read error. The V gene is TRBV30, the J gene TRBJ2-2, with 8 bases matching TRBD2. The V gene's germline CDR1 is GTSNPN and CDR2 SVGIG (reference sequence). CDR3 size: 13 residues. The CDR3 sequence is CAWSVAGAGELCF. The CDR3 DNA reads TGTGCCTGGAGTGTAGCGGGAGCCGGGGAGCTGTGTTTT.

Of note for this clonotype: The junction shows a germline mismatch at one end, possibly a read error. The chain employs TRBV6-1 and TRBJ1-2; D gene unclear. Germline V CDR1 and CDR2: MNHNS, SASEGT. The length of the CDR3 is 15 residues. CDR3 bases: TGTGACAGCAGTGACTCAGCGGCAGCTAACTATGGCTACACCTTC. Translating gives CDSSDSAAANYGYTF.

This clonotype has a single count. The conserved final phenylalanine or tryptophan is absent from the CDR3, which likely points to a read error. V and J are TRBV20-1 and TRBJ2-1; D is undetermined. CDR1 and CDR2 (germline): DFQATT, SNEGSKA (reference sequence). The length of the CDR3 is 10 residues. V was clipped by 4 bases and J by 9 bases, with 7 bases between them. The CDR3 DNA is TGCAGTGCTATTGGCACTGAGCAGTTCCTC. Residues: CSAIGTEQFL.

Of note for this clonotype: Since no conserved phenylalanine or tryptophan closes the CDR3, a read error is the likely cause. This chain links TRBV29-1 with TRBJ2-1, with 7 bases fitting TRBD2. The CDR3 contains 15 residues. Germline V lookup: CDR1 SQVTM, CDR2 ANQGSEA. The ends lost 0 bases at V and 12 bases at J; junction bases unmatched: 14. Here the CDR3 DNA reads TGCAGCGTTGAAGAAGCCGGCGGGAGTTGGAGTGGGCAGTTCCTC. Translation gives CSVEEAGGSWSGQFL.

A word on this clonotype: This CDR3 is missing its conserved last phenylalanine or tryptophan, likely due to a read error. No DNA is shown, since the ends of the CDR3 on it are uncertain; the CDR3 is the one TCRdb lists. The CDR3 region is CAISPSGAGEAQYL. The rearrangement joins TRBV11-3 to TRBJ2-5; the D segment call TRBD2 is taken from the table without a DNA check. Counting both end residues, the CDR3 totals 14 amino acids. In germline, CDR1 is SGHNT, CDR2 YENEEA.

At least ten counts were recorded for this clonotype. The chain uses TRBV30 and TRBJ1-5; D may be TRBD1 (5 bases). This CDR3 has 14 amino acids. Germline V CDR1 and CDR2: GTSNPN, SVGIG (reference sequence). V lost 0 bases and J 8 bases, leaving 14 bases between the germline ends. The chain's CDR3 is CAWSVGLGGEPQHF. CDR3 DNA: TGTGCCTGGAGTGTAGGCTTGGGGGGGGAGCCCCAGCATTTT.

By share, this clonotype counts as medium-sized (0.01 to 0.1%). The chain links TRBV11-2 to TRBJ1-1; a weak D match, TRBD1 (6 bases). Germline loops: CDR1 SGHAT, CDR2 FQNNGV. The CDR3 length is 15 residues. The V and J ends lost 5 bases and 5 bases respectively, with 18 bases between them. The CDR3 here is CASSMGSNRDTEAFF. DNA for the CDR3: TGTGCCAGCAGCATGGGCTCGAACAGGGATACTGAAGCTTTCTTT.